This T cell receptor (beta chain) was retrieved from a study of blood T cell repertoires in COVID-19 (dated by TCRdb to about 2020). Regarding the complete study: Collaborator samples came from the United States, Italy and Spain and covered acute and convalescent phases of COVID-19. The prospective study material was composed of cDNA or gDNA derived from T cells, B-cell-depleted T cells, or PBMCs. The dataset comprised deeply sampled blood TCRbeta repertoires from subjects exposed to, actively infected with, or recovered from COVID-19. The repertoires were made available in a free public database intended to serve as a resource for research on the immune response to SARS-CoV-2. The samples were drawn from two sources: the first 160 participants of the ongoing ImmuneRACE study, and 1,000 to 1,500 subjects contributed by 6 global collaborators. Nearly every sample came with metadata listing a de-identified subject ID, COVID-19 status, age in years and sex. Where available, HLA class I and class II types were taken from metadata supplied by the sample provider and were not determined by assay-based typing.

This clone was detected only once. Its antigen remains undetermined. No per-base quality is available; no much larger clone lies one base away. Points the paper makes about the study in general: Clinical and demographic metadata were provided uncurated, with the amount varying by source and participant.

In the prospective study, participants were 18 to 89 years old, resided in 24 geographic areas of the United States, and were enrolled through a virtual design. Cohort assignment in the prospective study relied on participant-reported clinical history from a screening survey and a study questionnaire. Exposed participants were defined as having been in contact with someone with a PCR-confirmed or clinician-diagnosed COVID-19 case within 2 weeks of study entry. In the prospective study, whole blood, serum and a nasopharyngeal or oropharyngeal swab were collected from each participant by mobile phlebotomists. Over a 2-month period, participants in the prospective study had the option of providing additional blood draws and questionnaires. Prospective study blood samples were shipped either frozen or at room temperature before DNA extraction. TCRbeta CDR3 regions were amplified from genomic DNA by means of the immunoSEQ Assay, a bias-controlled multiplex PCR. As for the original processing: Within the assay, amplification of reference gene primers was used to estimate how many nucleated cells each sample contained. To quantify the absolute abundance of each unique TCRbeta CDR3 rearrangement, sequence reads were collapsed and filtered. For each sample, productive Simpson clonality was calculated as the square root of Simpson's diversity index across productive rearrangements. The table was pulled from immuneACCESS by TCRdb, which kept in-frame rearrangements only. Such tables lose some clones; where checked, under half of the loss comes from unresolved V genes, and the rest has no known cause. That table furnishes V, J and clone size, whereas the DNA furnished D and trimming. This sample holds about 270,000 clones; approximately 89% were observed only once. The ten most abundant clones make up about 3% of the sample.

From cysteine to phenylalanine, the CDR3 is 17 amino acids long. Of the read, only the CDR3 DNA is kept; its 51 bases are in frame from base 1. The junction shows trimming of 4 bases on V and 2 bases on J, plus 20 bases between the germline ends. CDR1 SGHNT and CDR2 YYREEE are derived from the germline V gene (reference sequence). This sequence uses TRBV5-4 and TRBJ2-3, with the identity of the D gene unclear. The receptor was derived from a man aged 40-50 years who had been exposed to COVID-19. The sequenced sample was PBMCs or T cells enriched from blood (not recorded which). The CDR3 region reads CASSEISTRLFTDTQYF. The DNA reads TGTGCCAGCAGCGAAATTAGCACACGATTATTCACAGATACGCAGTATTTT.